This record looks at one T cell receptor (beta chain) sequence and its context. The record originates from a study of shared clonotypes between healthy human individuals. Generated by immunoSEQ multiplex PCR, the TCRdb table keeps only in-frame clones and is missing some. This sample has 550,000 to 700,000 clones, with 55% to 85% found just once. The CDR3 totals 12 residues. J gave up 11 bases and V 5 bases, and 3 bases lay outside the gene matches. CDR1 MNHNS and CDR2 SASEGT come from the germline V gene. The specimen was memory CD4+ T cells sorted from blood. Subset indicated: CD45RA-negative fraction. The TCR comes from a woman aged 25 to 39 in good health. The chain joins TRBV6-1 to TRBJ2-1; 10 nucleotides align to TRBD2. As DNA, the CDR3 is TGTGCCAGCAGTACTAGCGGGGTTAAGCAGTTCTTC. It translates to CASSTSGVKQFF.